The subject of this entry is one T cell receptor (beta chain). This entry belongs to a study of T-cell reconstitution after alpha-beta-depleted transplantation in children. For TCRbeta, the library was prepared with unique molecular identifiers. TCRdb recomputed calls from the PCR reads with MiXCR, one row per CDR3 protein. The sample lists 500,000 to 600,000 distinct CDR3 sequences, approximately 32% occurring once. The TCR originated in a human donor who donated a stem cell graft to a child with aplastic anemia. Sample: PBMCs from the stem cell graft donor, taken from the stem cell graft.

CDR3 in DNA: TGTGCCAGCAGCCCCCCGACTAGCGGGAGTAGGCATGAGCAGTTCTTC. This encodes CASSPPTSGSRHEQFF. The V and J genes are TRBV7-9 and TRBJ2-1; 12 bases fit TRBD2. The germline CDR1 and CDR2 sequences are SEHNR and FQNEAQ (reference sequence). After removal of 5 bases from V and 8 bases from J, the junction contained 10 bases not matched to a gene. The CDR3 totals 16 residues.